The clone carrying this T cell receptor (beta chain) was seen only once. The antigen remains unidentified. CDR3 length equals 14 residues. V lost 6 bases and J lost 0, with 13 bases in between. Germline CDR1 SQVTM, CDR2 ANQGSEA. This entry is derived from a study of identical twins. Healthy Caucasians, and only they, were the donors. The authors used template switching to add a universal primer site and gave cDNA unique molecular identifiers. TCRdb re-called the 5' RACE reads with MiXCR, one entry per CDR3 protein. This sample carries about 240,000 distinct CDR3 sequences, about 11% of them seen once, and the ten largest clones take over 8%. Study observations and caveats: Twin pairs had excess sharing that was weaker in beta out-of-frame sequences.

Sequencing used memory T cells sorted from blood. The J gene is TRBJ2-3, the V gene TRBV29-1; D not resolved. The sequence came from a man between 45 and 60 years old in good health. The CDR3 here is CSVKIGSSTDTQYF. The DNA of the CDR3 is TGCAGCGTCAAAATCGGATCTAGCACAGATACGCAGTATTTT.